This T cell receptor (beta chain) emerged from a study of human T cells and chemical hapten exposure (dated by TCRdb to the early 2020s). Concerning the study at large: For sensitization, 2% DPC in acetone was applied to a 2 cm by 2 cm area of upper inner arm skin. Patients additionally received weekly therapeutic DPC doses to the scalp throughout the approximately 25-week study period. Patch testing was done on the upper back using Finn chambers containing 0.01% DPC, and results were scored after 6 days according to International Contact Dermatitis Research Group standards. Most of the patients in the cohort were female, and the cohort covered alopecia areata with under or over 50% scalp involvement, alopecia totalis and alopecia universalis. Libraries were pooled for sequencing, and per-sample TCR yields varied mainly because of small differences in library volumes within the pool. In alopecia patients, the study followed how the peripheral blood TCR repertoire changed in vivo over primary and secondary sensitization to diphenylcyclopropenone (DPC), a hapten. Blood samples were taken from patients before sensitization (week 0) and at 2, 6 and about 24 weeks after DPC sensitization. For TCR sequencing, blood came from 25 to 35 alopecia patients at anywhere from one to four time points (pre-sensitization, 2, 6 and 24 weeks).

Trimming removed 3 bases from V and 0 bases from J, leaving 5 bases between the germline ends. CDR1 and CDR2 (SQVTM, ANQGSEA) derive from the germline V gene. Spanning cysteine to phenylalanine, the CDR3 consists of 12 amino acids. Only the CDR3 DNA stays, 36 bases, in frame from base 1. According to the study, the label for this sample's time point signals: patch test 1, 2 weeks after DPC sensitization. The treatment or condition label, read with the paper, signifies: therapeutic diphenylcyclopropenone sensitization with weekly scalp DPC. At each patch-test visit, blood was drawn before the patch test was applied. Patients were eligible if aged 18 to 70, diagnosed with alopecia and judged suitable for DPC therapy, and pregnant patients were excluded. Total RNA was extracted from unfractionated whole blood collected in Tempus Blood RNA tubes. Receptors were amplified or captured by RACE. Sequencer: NextSeq 500. During library preparation, unique molecular identifiers were attached to individual cDNA molecules so that TCRs could be counted in a quantitative, reproducible way. Both TCR alpha and TCR beta chains were sequenced from each blood RNA sample. Regarding the original processing steps: A median of around 96,000 TCRs per sample was observed, with a range of about 20,000 to 750,000. The Decombinator software suite was used to annotate the V, J and CDR3 of the TCR reads. For PS versus PT1 abundance plots, all samples were subsampled to the same number of TCRs (28,000). Expanded TCRs were defined as absent before sensitization and observed at least eight times at the 2-week time point. Clones were called with MiXCR by TCRdb after fastp trimmed the public reads at Q25, and only in-frame beta chains were retained. Rows with a matching CDR3 protein are joined into one entry that keeps the most common DNA and genes. TCRdb, not the authors, supplied the V and J calls. The sample has approximately 80,000 distinct CDR3 sequences on record, 7.5% to 9.5% of them singletons. The ten biggest clones cover about 1.6% of the sample.

This clonotype was detected a few times. Its target antigen remains unknown. It has no much larger one-base neighbor in the sample; base qualities were not kept. The paper as a whole reports these results and caveats: Significantly more large CDR3 similarity clusters were formed by expanded TCRs than by pre-sensitization or healthy control sets, consistent with antigen-driven responses. After repeated subsampling, the strength of the expansion versus patch-test correlation and the threshold at which it became significant changed. All patients had alopecia, a presumed autoimmune disease, so their immune response might differ from that of healthy individuals. The number of TCRs above 1 in 1000 frequency did not change with DPC sensitization; there was no evidence of global repertoire structure alterations. A positive correlation was found between the number of PT1 expanded TCRs and patch test score, with significance reached at thresholds 8, 16 and 32 but not 4.

The specimen was whole blood, collected in connection with sensitization to the hapten diphenylcyclopropenone (DPC). Recombination connected TRBV29-1 to TRBJ1-2, with no D gene named confidently. This receptor was obtained from a woman aged 25 to 39 with alopecia areata. Some clones in this sample may be carry-over from other donors' samples. DNA sequence: TGCAGCGTTGACATACCTAACTATGGCTACACCTTC. The encoded protein is CSVDIPNYGYTF.